Each of the 30 T cell receptor beta chains below was sequenced from the same sample in a study of beta chain features in type 1 diabetes. Every isolated RNA sample was fully reverse transcribed, so sequencing captured expressed TCRB transcripts. The repertoire was sequenced with immunoSEQ multiplex PCR; TCRdb's copy has only in-frame clones and lacks some. The sample shows about 930,000 clones, under 20% of them seen only once. The specimen sequenced was naive CD4+ T cells from blood. These receptors were obtained from a woman under 30 in good health.

Only a few counts were recorded for this clone. This chain links TRBV7-2 with TRBJ2-3; 7 bases are a match to TRBD2. The CDR3 totals 17 residues. CDR1 and CDR2 (germline): SGHTA, FQGNSA. With V trimmed by 4 bases and J by 7 bases, 17 bases remained unmatched. CDR3 region: CASSWGPQGGRKYTQYF. The CDR3 DNA sequence: TGTGCCAGCAGCTGGGGACCTCAGGGCGGGAGAAAATATACGCAGTATTTT.

This clone turned up a few times. This chain uses TRBV2 with TRBJ2-7; D remains ambiguous. Trimming cost V 7 bases and J 7 bases, with 20 bases left between them. The CDR3 sequence is 14 residues long. CDR1 is SNHLY and CDR2 is FYNNEI in the germline V gene. The CDR3 protein is CASTLGQWSAEQYF. CDR3 coding DNA: TGTGCCAGCACTCTCGGCCAGTGGAGTGCGGAGCAGTACTTC. The full variable domain, with the rest looked up from reference TRBV2 and TRBJ2-7, is EPEVTQTPSHQVTQMGQEVILRCVPISNHLYFYWYRQILGQKVEFLVSFYNNEISEKSEIFDDQFSVERPDGSNFTLKIRSTKLEDSAMYFCASTLGQWSAEQYFGPGTRLTVT.

This clone was seen only a few times. The chain has TRBV2 and TRBJ2-1, with D tentatively TRBD1 (5 bases). Germline CDR1 and CDR2: SNHLY and FYNNEI. This CDR3 contains 12 residues. Trimming stripped 10 bases from V and 4 bases from J, with 11 bases between. The CDR3 region is CATPQAYNEQFF. The CDR3, as DNA: TGTGCCACCCCACAGGCGTACAATGAGCAGTTCTTC.

This chain joins TRBV7-9 and TRBJ2-5, with D uncertain. Trimming removed 0 bases from V and 5 bases from J, with 4 bases in between. The CDR3 extends over 12 amino acids. Germline CDR1 reads SEHNR; CDR2 reads FQNEAQ (reference sequence). The CDR3, as DNA: TGTGCCAGCAGCTTAGCGCTTGAGACCCAGTACTTC. Encoded protein: CASSLALETQYF.

J is TRBJ2-5 and V is TRBV19, with 11 bases that match TRBD2. Germline CDR1 LNHDA, CDR2 SQIVND (reference sequence). The CDR3 totals 16 residues. J gave up 5 bases and V 6 bases, and 11 bases lay outside the gene matches. The CDR3 DNA reads as TGTGCCAGTAGCGGGATAACTAGCGGGAGTCGGGAGACCCAGTACTTC. Translation gives CASSGITSGSRETQYF.

The rearrangement uses TRBV5-5 and TRBJ1-2, with a weak D call TRBD1 (6 bases). Germline V CDR1 and CDR2: SGHKS, YYEKEE (reference sequence). V was pared by 3 bases and J by 12 bases, with 15 bases between. The CDR3 has 12 amino acids. The DNA of the CDR3 is TGTGCCAGCAGCTCGGGCATAGGGGGAGACACCTTC. Encoded protein: CASSSGIGGDTF.

V gene TRBV4-1 combines with J gene TRBJ2-6, with a possible D match to TRBD1 (5 bases). CDR3 length: 16 residues. In germline, CDR1 is MGHRA, CDR2 YSYEKL. Trimming left V 3 bases short and J 4 bases short, with 13 bases between. The CDR3 DNA follows: TGCGCCAGCAGCCATCAGGGATTCTCCGGGGCCAACGTCCTGACTTTC. Its translation is CASSHQGFSGANVLTF.

V gene TRBV6-5 combines with J gene TRBJ1-1; D remains ambiguous. V was shortened by 10 bases and J by 2 bases, with 8 bases between the two germline ends. The CDR3 runs 11 residues. Germline CDR1 is MNHEY and CDR2 is SVGAGI. The CDR3 loop is CATTYNTEAFF. CDR3 DNA: TGTGCCACCACTTATAACACTGAAGCTTTCTTT.

This clone was counted between two and nine times. The chain links TRBV9 to TRBJ2-7; possibly TRBD1 or TRBD2 for D (5 bases each). CDR1 SGDLS and CDR2 YYNGEE come from the germline V gene. V was clipped by 2 bases and J by 3 bases, with 15 bases between them. The CDR3 is made up of 15 amino acids. The CDR3 DNA reads as TGTGCCAGCAGCGTGGGGTGGGACGTCGTCTACGAGCAGTACTTC. It yields the protein CASSVGWDVVYEQYF. Full variable domain (remainder filled in from reference TRBV9 and TRBJ2-7): DSGVTQTPKHLITATGQRVTLRCSPRSGDLSVYWYQQSLDQGLQFLIQYYNGEERAKGNILERFSAQQFPDLHSELNLSSLELGDSALYFCASSVGWDVVYEQYFGPGTRLTVT.

J is TRBJ2-5 and V is TRBV19; D remains ambiguous. Trimming shortened V by 3 bases and J by 4 bases, and 9 bases separated the two germline ends. Germline lookup yields CDR1 LNHDA and CDR2 SQIVND (reference sequence). The CDR3 extends over 13 amino acids. CDR3 loop: CASSIGSGETQYF. The CDR3 region has the DNA TGTGCCAGTAGTATCGGCTCCGGAGAGACCCAGTACTTC.

This clone showed up just a few times. The chain combines TRBV18 with TRBJ2-1; a possible D gene is TRBD1 (6 bases). The length of the CDR3 is 16 residues. Germline values: CDR1 KGHSH, CDR2 LQKENI. With 3 bases removed from V and 0 bases from J, the gap between germline ends came to 12 bases. The CDR3 loop reads CASSPNRVSSYNEQFF. DNA for the CDR3: TGTGCCAGCTCACCCAACAGGGTTAGCTCCTACAATGAGCAGTTCTTC.

This clone was seen more than once but under ten times. Additional DNA sequences in this sample encode the identical CDR3. The CDR3 nucleotides are TGTGCCAGCAGCTTACGCGGGACCGGGGAGCTGTTTTTT. Protein sequence: CASSLRGTGELFF. The chain has TRBV7-9 and TRBJ2-2, with D possibly being TRBD2 (5 bases). The CDR3 loop spans 13 amino acids. The germline V and J ends were trimmed by 2 bases and 5 bases, with 6 bases remaining between them. Per germline, CDR1 SEHNR and CDR2 FQNEAQ (reference sequence).

The J gene is TRBJ2-2, the V gene TRBV5-4; D ambiguous. V was trimmed by 1 base and J by 1 base, leaving 8 bases between them. The CDR3 covers 15 residues. Germline values: CDR1 SGHNT, CDR2 YYREEE (reference sequence). The CDR3 DNA reads TGTGCCAGCAGCTTGAGTCACAAGAACACCGGGGAGCTGTTTTTT. Translation: CASSLSHKNTGELFF.

The gene calls are TRBV7-8 and TRBJ2-1, with no clear D. V was trimmed by 1 base and J by 9 bases, leaving 7 bases between them. Germline assignment: CDR1 SGHVS and CDR2 FQNEAQ. The CDR3 has 12 amino acids. In nucleotides, the CDR3 is TGTGCCAGCAGCTTAGTGGCAGGTGAGCAGTTCTTC. It translates to CASSLVAGEQFF.

As regards this clone: This sample includes further DNA sequences coding for the same CDR3. The CDR3 DNA reads TGTGCCAGCTCAGCGGGACTAGCGGGAGCAGAGACCCAGTACTTC. Translated, it gives CASSAGLAGAETQYF. V gene TRBV18 combines with J gene TRBJ2-5, with 14 bases aligning to TRBD2. Trimming removed 5 bases from V and 4 bases from J; junction bases left unmatched: 3. Germline V gene sequence: CDR1 KGHSH, CDR2 LQKENI. CDR3 length: 15 residues.

The chain combines TRBV7-2 with TRBJ2-7; 8 bases line up with TRBD1. The CDR3 extends over 12 amino acids. Trimming cost V 6 bases and J 6 bases; bases outside gene matches: 4. Germline CDR1 is SGHTA and CDR2 is FQGNSA. In DNA form, the CDR3 reads TGTGCCAGCAGACGGACAGGGAGCGAGCAGTACTTC. It translates to CASRRTGSEQYF.

This clone showed up just a few times. This chain links TRBV7-9 with TRBJ2-5; the match to TRBD1 covers 7 bases. Germline CDR1 SEHNR, CDR2 FQNEAQ (reference sequence). The J segment lost 2 bases and the V segment lost 6 bases, leaving 3 bases of the junction unmatched. The CDR3 is 13 residues long. Here the CDR3 DNA reads TGTGCCAGCAGACAGGGGCCTCAAGAGACCCAGTACTTC. This codes for CASRQGPQETQYF.

This chain links TRBV28 with TRBJ1-2, with TRBD1 identical over 7 bases. V shed 6 bases, J shed 3 bases, and the junction held 10 bases outside the gene matches. CDR1 and CDR2 (germline): MDHEN, SYDVKM. The CDR3 has 15 amino acids. CDR3 in DNA: TGTGCCAGCAGCCGAGCCAGGGGGAGAGACTATGGCTACACCTTC. Translation: CASSRARGRDYGYTF.

This chain connects TRBV6-1 to TRBJ1-5, with TRBD1 identical over 8 bases. V was pared by 5 bases and J by 2 bases, with 2 bases of the junction left unmatched. Germline loops: CDR1 MNHNS, CDR2 SASEGT. The CDR3 contains 14 residues. The CDR3 nucleotides read TGTGCCAGCAGTTTACAGGGGGGCAATCAGCCCCAGCATTTT. Translation gives CASSLQGGNQPQHF.

The chain joins TRBV7-3 to TRBJ2-1, with D tentatively TRBD2 (5 bases). V lost 2 bases, J lost 8 bases, and 16 bases lay in between. CDR3 size: 15 residues. Germline CDR1 and CDR2: SGHTA and FQGTGA. The CDR3: CASSLFGLPGDEQFF. The CDR3, as DNA: TGTGCCAGCAGCTTATTTGGGCTCCCCGGGGATGAGCAGTTCTTC.

This clone was found a few times. The J gene is TRBJ2-2, the V gene TRBV10-3; D is ambiguous. The CDR3 runs 13 residues. V was clipped by 9 bases and J by 5 bases, with 13 bases between them. Germline V gene sequence: CDR1 ENHRY, CDR2 SYGVKD. In DNA form, the CDR3 reads TGTGCCATATCCCCGGGTGGGACCGGGGAGCTGTTTTTT. This translates into CAISPGGTGELFF.

The V call is TRBV10-3, the J call TRBJ2-1; no clear D. The CDR3 is 15 residues long. V was shortened by 6 bases and J by 0 bases, with 12 bases between the two germline ends. Germline CDR1 is ENHRY and CDR2 is SYGVKD. The CDR3 bases are TGTGCCATCAGACCCTCGGAAAGCTCCTACAATGAGCAGTTCTTC. Protein: CAIRPSESSYNEQFF.

The chain uses TRBV5-6 and TRBJ1-2; the D gene is possibly TRBD1 (5 bases). Looked up from germline, CDR1 is SGHDT and CDR2 is YYEEEE. V lost 3 bases and J lost 3, with 12 bases in between. This CDR3 spans 14 amino acids. Here the CDR3 reads CASSSAGVDYGYTF. The CDR3 DNA follows: TGTGCCAGCAGCTCGGCGGGGGTTGACTATGGCTACACCTTC.

The CDR3 sequence is CASSVATGGSSYNEQFF. As DNA, the CDR3 is TGTGCCAGCAGCGTAGCTACGGGCGGGAGTTCCTACAATGAGCAGTTCTTC. The V call is TRBV9, the J call TRBJ2-1; 7 bases match TRBD2. The CDR3 runs to 17 residues. V was pared by 0 bases and J by 1 base, with 7 bases of the junction left unmatched. Looked up from germline, CDR1 is SGDLS and CDR2 is YYNGEE.

V and J are TRBV28 and TRBJ2-2; possible D gene TRBD2, 6 bases. CDR3 length: 13 amino acids. In germline, CDR1 is MDHEN, CDR2 SYDVKM. Trimming took 3 bases from V and 5 from J, leaving 7 bases between them. CDR3 nucleotide sequence: TGTGCCAGCAGTTTCGGGGGAACCGGGGAGCTGTTTTTT. The encoded protein is CASSFGGTGELFF.

V gene TRBV7-3 combines with J gene TRBJ2-1; 16 bases fit TRBD2. With V trimmed by 5 bases and J by 5 bases, 15 bases remained unmatched. Germline V gives CDR1 SGHTA, CDR2 FQGTGA. The CDR3 has 20 residues. DNA for the CDR3: TGTGCCAGCAGCGCATTACCGGGACTAGCGGGAGGGCCTGTTAACAATGAGCAGTTCTTC. Amino acid sequence: CASSALPGLAGGPVNNEQFF.

This clone was seen more than once but under ten times. The chain couples TRBV7-2 to TRBJ2-5; unclear D gene. Germline assignment: CDR1 SGHTA and CDR2 FQGNSA. V lost 2 bases and J lost 0, with 4 bases in between. This CDR3 region has 13 residues. CDR3 in DNA: TGTGCCAGCAGCTTATCGTACCAAGAGACCCAGTACTTC. It translates to CASSLSYQETQYF.

The sample holds a few counts of this clone. The identical CDR3 is also encoded by other nucleotide sequences in the sample. This chain connects TRBV20-1 to TRBJ2-7, with D unresolved. The CDR3 is 11 residues long. V was pared by 3 bases and J by 3 bases, with 6 bases between. Germline CDR1 DFQATT, CDR2 SNEGSKA (reference sequence). CDR3 bases: TGCAGTGCTAGTCGCGTCTACGAGCAGTACTTC. Its protein is CSASRVYEQYF.

The sample holds a few counts of this clone. This chain links TRBV4-2 with TRBJ2-3; D gene unclear. Trimming took off 1 base at V and 3 bases at J, with 17 bases between the two ends. The V gene's germline CDR1 is LGHNA and CDR2 YNFKEQ. The CDR3 length is 17 residues. CDR3 loop: CASSQGRWGVSTDTQYF. The DNA for the CDR3 is TGTGCCAGCAGCCAAGGAAGATGGGGTGTTAGTACAGATACGCAGTATTTT.

This clone appeared a few times. The chain employs TRBV7-2 and TRBJ2-1, with D unresolved. The ends were cut back, 5 bases at V and 1 base at J, with 15 bases in the middle. Germline V lookup: CDR1 SGHTA, CDR2 FQGNSA. The CDR3 consists of 16 residues. CDR3 DNA: TGTGCCAGCAGCCGAGTTGCTAGGACGTCCTACAATGAGCAGTTCTTC. Its protein is CASSRVARTSYNEQFF.